The source of this TCR beta chain is a study of blood T cell repertoires in COVID-19. The wider study: From the United States, Italy and Spain came samples of acute and convalescent COVID-19. Sources were T cells, B-cell-depleted T cells, or PBMCs; the material itself was cDNA or gDNA.

V was clipped by 5 bases and J by 7 bases; unmatched bases: 8. This CDR3 contains 14 residues. From germline, CDR1 is LGHDT and CDR2 YNNKEL (reference sequence). Authors' data handling: For nucleated cells, counts were estimated from reference gene primer amplification. The protocol was immunoSEQ multiplex PCR, while the TCRdb copy is restricted to in-frame clones and leaves out a portion. V and J calls and clone size come straight from that table; D and trimming were deduced from the DNA. The sample includes about 78,000 clones, 86% of them seen just once. The sequencing input was peripheral blood. This chain links TRBV3-1 (or the pseudogene TRBV3-2) with TRBJ1-2; 9 bases match TRBD1. This TCR came from a man in his fifties or sixties with active or convalescent COVID-19. The CDR3 coding sequence is TGTGCCAGCAGCTCCCCGGGACAGGGATCTGGCTACACCTTC. As protein: CASSSPGQGSGYTF.